The 4 T cell receptor beta chains in this list originate from one sample, sequenced in a study of glioma-infiltrating T cells after dendritic cell vaccination. The protocol was immunoSEQ multiplex PCR, while the TCRdb copy is restricted to in-frame clones and leaves out a portion. Of about 49,000 clones in the sample, about 85% were seen once. The input for sequencing was blood, taken before dendritic cell vaccination. The receptors stem from a human donor with glioblastoma.

V and J are TRBV7-7 and TRBJ2-3; TRBD1 matches at 8 bases. Germline CDR1 SSHAT, CDR2 FNYEAQ (reference sequence). J was trimmed by 2 bases and V by 5 bases; bases with no gene match: 6. The CDR3 is made up of 15 amino acids. The CDR3 DNA reads as TGTGCCAGCAGCCGAGGACAGGGCTTCACAGATACGCAGTATTTT. Translation gives CASSRGQGFTDTQYF.

The chain combines TRBV6-6 with TRBJ1-2; 9 nucleotides match TRBD1. The V gene end was trimmed by 4 bases and the J gene end by 4 bases; junction bases not matched to a gene: 10. The CDR3 runs to 16 residues. Per germline, CDR1 MNHNY and CDR2 SVGAGI (reference sequence). For the CDR3, the DNA is TGTGCCAGCAGTTCGGGACAGGGTGGGCTCTTCTATGGCTACACCTTC. Translating gives CASSSGQGGLFYGYTF.

The chain joins TRBV18 to TRBJ2-7; D perhaps matches TRBD2 (6 bases). This CDR3 contains 12 residues. Trimming stripped 5 bases from V and 7 bases from J, with 12 bases between. CDR1 is KGHSH and CDR2 is LQKENI in the germline V gene. The CDR3 loop reads CASSGDSGEQYF. As DNA, the CDR3 is TGTGCCAGCTCAGGGGACTCGGGGGAGCAGTACTTC.

CDR3 amino acids: CASRRQVNSNQPQHF. In nucleotides, the CDR3 is TGTGCCAGCAGACGACAGGTTAATAGCAATCAGCCCCAGCATTTT. The chain joins TRBV6-5 to TRBJ1-5; weak D call: TRBD1 (6 bases). With 6 bases removed from V and 0 bases from J, the gap between germline ends came to 12 bases. The CDR3 has 15 amino acids. Germline V gene sequence: CDR1 MNHEY, CDR2 SVGAGI.